This T cell receptor (beta chain) was documented in a study of cytomegalovirus exposure and HLA in healthy donors. The overall study: In terms of ancestry, the Caucasian-associated cluster contained roughly 80% of the approximately 400 genotyped donors.

The CDR3 consists of 14 residues. Per the germline V gene, CDR1 is MDHEN and CDR2 is SYDVKM. V lost 8 bases to trimming and J lost 8 bases; unmatched junction nucleotides: 7. Study conclusions and caveats: High specificity and sensitivity for cytomegalovirus status were reported for the classifier. The authors listed 164 TCR beta chains as cytomegalovirus-associated.

PCR involved 60 Vbeta and 13 Jbeta primers. In the authors' methods: An analysis that came later counted some 85 million unique TCR beta chains, 10 million to 11 million shared. Sequencing used immunoSEQ multiplex PCR; TCRdb keeps in-frame clones, though not all of them. That table supplies the V and J calls and clone size; D and trimming were determined from the DNA. The sample consists of around 100,000 clones, 70% to 85% of them appearing once. As for this clone: What it binds is unknown.

The source of this sequence is a woman younger than 30 in good health and CMV-seronegative. The V and J genes are TRBV28 and TRBJ2-1; 12 bases align to TRBD2. Material: PBMCs. The CDR3 DNA reads TGTGCCAGCCAGACTAGCGGGAGAGGCGATGAGCAGTTCTTC. Translated, it gives CASQTSGRGDEQFF.